This TCR beta chain was sequenced during a study of blood T cell repertoires in COVID-19. Study in general: PBMCs, B-cell-depleted T cells, or T cells were the source of the cDNA or gDNA that made up the material.

Original processing methods: Reference gene primer amplification in the assay estimated nucleated cell counts. Profiling relied on immunoSEQ multiplex PCR, and the TCRdb table lists in-frame clones only, not all of them. V, J and clone size derive from that table, while D and trimming were established from the DNA sequence. Altogether 200,000 to 300,000 clones are present, more than 80% being singletons, with the ten largest covering 6% to 8%. V lost 8 bases, J lost 7 bases, and 18 bases lay in between. The CDR3 spans 13 residues. Germline V lookup: CDR1 SNHLY, CDR2 FYNNEI. Seattle patient enrollment occurred during active infection, with longitudinal follow-up thereafter.

The TCR comes from a woman older than 75 with COVID-19, enrolled during active disease. V is TRBV2 and J is TRBJ2-7; D may be TRBD2 (5 bases). The sequencing input was peripheral blood. The CDR3 DNA follows: TGTGCCAGCTTTTACCGCCTGACGGGAGAGCAGTACTTC. It specifies CASFYRLTGEQYF.